What follows describes a single T cell receptor (beta chain). The antigen is not known. 60 Vbeta and 13 Jbeta primers were used in PCR. Repertoires were generated with immunoSEQ multiplex PCR, while TCRdb's copy carries only in-frame clones and drops some. Of tens of thousands of clones listed, about 72% were seen once; the top ten hold less than 10%. While unrecorded immune exposures were likely, the donors were nominally healthy when sampled. This specimen comes from a study of cytomegalovirus exposure and HLA in healthy donors. The CDR3 extends over 18 amino acids. Per the germline V gene, CDR1 is SEHNR and CDR2 is FQNEAQ (reference sequence). V was clipped by 5 bases and J by 6 bases; unmatched bases: 20. Findings and caveats of the study: It is likely that the observed cluster of highly shared sequence variants was a sequencing artifact. Previously analyzed data showed that most TCR beta V segments were productive at a frequency of about 90% or about 30%.

Sequencing was done on a sample of PBMCs. This chain joins TRBV7-9 and TRBJ2-7; 9 bases align to TRBD2. The source of this sequence is a woman under 40 in good health and CMV-seropositive. In DNA form, the CDR3 reads TGTGCCAGCAGCCCGGGATTCCGAGCGGGAGGTTCTGTTGGCGAGCAGTACTTC. Amino acids: CASSPGFRAGGSVGEQYF. The full variable domain, with the rest looked up from reference TRBV7-9 and TRBJ2-7, is DTGVSQNPRHKITKRGQNVTFRCDPISEHNRLYWYRQTLGQGPEFLTYFQNEAQLEKSRLLSDRFSAERPKGSFSTLEIQRTEQGDSAMYLCASSPGFRAGGSVGEQYFGPGTRLTVT.